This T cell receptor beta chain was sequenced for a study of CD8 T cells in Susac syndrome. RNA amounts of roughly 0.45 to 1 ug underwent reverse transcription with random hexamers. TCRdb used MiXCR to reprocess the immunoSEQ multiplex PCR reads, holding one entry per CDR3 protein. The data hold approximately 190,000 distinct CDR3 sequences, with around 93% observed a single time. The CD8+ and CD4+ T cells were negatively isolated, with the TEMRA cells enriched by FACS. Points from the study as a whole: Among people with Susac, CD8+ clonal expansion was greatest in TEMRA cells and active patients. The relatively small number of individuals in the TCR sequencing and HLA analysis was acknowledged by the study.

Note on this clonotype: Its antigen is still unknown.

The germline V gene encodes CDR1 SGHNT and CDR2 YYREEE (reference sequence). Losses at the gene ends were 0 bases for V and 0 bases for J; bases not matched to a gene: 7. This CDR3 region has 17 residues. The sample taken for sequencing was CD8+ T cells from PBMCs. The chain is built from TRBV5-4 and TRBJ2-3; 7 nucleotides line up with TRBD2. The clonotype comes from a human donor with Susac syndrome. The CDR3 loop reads CASSLVPSGESTDTQYF. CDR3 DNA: TGTGCCAGCAGCTTGGTGCCTAGCGGCGAGAGCACAGATACGCAGTATTTT.